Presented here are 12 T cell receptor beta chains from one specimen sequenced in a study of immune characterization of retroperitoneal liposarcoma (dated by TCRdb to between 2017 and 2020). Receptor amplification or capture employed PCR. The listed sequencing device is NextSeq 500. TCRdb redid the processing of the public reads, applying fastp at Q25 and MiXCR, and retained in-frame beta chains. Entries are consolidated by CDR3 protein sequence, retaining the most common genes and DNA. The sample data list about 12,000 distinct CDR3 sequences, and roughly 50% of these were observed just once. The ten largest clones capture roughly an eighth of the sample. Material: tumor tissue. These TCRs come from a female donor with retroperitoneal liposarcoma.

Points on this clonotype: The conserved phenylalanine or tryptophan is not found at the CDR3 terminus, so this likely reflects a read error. Here the CDR3 reads CASMLGTSGIAGGETQFL. CDR3 sequence (DNA): TGTGCCAGCATGCTCGGGACTAGCGGGATCGCGGGGGGGGAGACCCAGTTCTTG. The V gene is TRBV7-2, the J gene TRBJ2-4; 13 nucleotides agree with TRBD2. The tail of the sequence fits TRBJ2-1 better, so the J call may be wrong. Germline V gives CDR1 SGHTA, CDR2 FQGNSA. This CDR3 contains 18 residues.

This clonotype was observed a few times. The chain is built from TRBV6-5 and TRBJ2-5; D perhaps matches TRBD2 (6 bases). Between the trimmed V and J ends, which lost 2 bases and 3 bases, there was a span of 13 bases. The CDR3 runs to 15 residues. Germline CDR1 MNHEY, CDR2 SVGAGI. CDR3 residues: CASSYGGDAKETQYF. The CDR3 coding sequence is TGTGCCAGCAGTTACGGCGGGGACGCCAAAGAGACCCAGTACTTC.

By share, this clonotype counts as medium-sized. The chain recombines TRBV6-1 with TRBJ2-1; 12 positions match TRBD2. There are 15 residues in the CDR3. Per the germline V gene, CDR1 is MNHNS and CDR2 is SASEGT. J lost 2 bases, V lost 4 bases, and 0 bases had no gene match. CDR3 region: CASSGLAGAYNEQFF. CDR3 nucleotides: TGTGCCAGCAGTGGACTAGCGGGAGCCTACAATGAGCAGTTCTTC.

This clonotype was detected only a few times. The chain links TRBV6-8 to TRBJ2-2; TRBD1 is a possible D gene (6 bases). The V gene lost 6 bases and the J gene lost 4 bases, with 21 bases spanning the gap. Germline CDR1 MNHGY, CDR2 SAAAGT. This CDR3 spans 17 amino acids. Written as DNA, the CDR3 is TGTGCCAGCAGAGCGCCACAGGGTTTGTCGGGCACCGGGGAGCTGTTTTTT. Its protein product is CASRAPQGLSGTGELFF.

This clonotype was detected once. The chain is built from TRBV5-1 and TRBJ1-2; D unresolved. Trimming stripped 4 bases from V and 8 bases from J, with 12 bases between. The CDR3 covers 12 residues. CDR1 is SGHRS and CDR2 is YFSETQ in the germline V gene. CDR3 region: CASSAEGYGYTF. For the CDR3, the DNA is TGCGCCAGCAGCGCGGAAGGTTACGGCTACACCTTC. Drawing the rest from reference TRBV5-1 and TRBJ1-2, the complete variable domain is KAGVTQTPRYLIKTRGQQVTLSCSPISGHRSVSWYQQTPGQGLQFLFEYFSETQRNKGNFPGRFSGRQFSNSRSEMNVSTLELGDSALYLCASSAEGYGYTFGSGTRLTVV.

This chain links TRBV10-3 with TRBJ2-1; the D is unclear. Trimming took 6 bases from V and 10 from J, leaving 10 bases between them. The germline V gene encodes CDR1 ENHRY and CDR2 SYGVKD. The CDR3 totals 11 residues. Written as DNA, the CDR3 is TGTGCCATCAGGGACGACGACGAGCAGTTCTTC. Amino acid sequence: CAIRDDDEQFF.

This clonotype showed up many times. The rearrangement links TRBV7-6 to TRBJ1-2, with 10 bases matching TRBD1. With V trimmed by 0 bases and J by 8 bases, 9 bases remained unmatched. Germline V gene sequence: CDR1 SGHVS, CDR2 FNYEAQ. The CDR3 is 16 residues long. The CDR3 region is CASSLAPGQGIWGYTF. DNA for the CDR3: TGTGCCAGCAGCTTAGCGCCGGGACAGGGGATATGGGGCTACACCTTC.

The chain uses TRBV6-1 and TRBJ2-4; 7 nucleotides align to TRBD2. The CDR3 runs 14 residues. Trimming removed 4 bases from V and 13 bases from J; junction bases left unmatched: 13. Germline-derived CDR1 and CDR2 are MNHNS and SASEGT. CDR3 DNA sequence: TGTGCCAGCAGTGGCGCTAGCGGTCCCAATGAGCAGTACTTC. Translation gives CASSGASGPNEQYF.

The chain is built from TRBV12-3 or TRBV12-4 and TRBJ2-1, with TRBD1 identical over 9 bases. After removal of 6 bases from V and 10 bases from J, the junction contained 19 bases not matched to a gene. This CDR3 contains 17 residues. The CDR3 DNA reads TGTGCCAGCAGCCATAAAACCGGGACAGGGCTCTCCTACGAGCAGTTCTTC. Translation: CASSHKTGTGLSYEQFF.

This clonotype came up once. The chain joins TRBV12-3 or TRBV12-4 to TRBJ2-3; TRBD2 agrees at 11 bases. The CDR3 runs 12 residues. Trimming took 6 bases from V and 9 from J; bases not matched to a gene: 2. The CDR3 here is CASRLAGETQYF. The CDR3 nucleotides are TGTGCCAGCAGACTAGCGGGAGAGACGCAGTATTTT.

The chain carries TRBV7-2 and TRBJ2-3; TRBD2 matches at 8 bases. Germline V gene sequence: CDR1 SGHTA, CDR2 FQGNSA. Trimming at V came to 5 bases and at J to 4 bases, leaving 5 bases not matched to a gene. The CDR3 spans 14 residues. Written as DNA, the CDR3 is TGTGCCAGCAGCCCTCGGGGGGGCGCAGATACGCAGTATTTT. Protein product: CASSPRGGADTQYF.

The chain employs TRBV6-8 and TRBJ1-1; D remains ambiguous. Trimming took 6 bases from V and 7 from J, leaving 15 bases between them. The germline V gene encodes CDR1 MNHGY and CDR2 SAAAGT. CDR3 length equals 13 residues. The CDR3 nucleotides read TGTGCCAGCAGCCTAGGCCAGTTCCTTGAAGCTTTCTTT. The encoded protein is CASSLGQFLEAFF.